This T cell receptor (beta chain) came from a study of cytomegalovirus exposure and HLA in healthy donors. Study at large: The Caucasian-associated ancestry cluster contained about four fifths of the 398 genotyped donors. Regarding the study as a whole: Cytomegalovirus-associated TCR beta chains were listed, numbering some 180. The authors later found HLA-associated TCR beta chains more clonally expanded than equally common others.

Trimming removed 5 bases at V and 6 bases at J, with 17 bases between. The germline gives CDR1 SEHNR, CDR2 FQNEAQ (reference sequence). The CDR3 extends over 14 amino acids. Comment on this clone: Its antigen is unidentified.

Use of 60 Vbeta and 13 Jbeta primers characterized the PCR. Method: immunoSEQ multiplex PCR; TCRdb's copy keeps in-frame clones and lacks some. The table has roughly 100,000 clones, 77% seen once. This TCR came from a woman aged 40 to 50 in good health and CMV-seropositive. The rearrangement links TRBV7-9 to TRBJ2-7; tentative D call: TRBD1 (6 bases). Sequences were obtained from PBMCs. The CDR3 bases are TGTGCCAGCAGCGACCCGGTGGGGGCTGGCGAGCAGTACTTC. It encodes CASSDPVGAGEQYF.